The 25 T cell receptor beta chains given below trace back to one sample, sequenced in a study of CD8+CD57+ T cells in acquired aplastic anemia. For CDR3 and TCR beta VDJ profiling, genomic DNA was the template used. One entry per CDR3 protein, called by TCRdb with MiXCR from the reads. The sample lists some 220,000 distinct CDR3 sequences, around 32% occurring once. The sample comprised sorted CD4+, CD8+, or CD8+CD57+ T cells (not recorded which) from PBMCs. Receptors originate from a human donor in good health, serving as a control.

The V call is TRBV2, the J call TRBJ1-1; D gene ambiguous. The CDR3 spans 14 residues. From germline, CDR1 is SNHLY and CDR2 FYNNEI. V was trimmed by 4 bases and J by 3 bases, leaving 12 bases between them. In DNA, the CDR3 is TGTGCCAGCAGTGTCCGACGAATCCACACTGAAGCTTTCTTT. Protein: CASSVRRIHTEAFF.

The rearrangement joins TRBV25-1 to TRBJ1-2; TRBD1 matches 7 bases. In germline, CDR1 is MGHDK, CDR2 SYGVNS. CDR3 length equals 15 residues. J was trimmed by 6 bases and V by 3 bases; bases with no gene match: 10. CDR3 DNA: TGTGCCAGCAGTGATACTCCACAGGGGACCCATGGCTACACCTTC. Encoded protein: CASSDTPQGTHGYTF.

This clonotype appeared many times. The chain carries TRBV2 and TRBJ1-1, with 8 bases that match TRBD1. Germline V lookup: CDR1 SNHLY, CDR2 FYNNEI. Trimming at V came to 5 bases and at J to 5 bases, leaving 13 bases not matched to a gene. The CDR3 spans 16 residues. CDR3 protein: CASSPLVRGQGTEAFF. The CDR3 region has the DNA TGTGCCAGCAGTCCCCTAGTCAGGGGGCAAGGGACTGAAGCTTTCTTT.

The rearrangement links TRBV11-2 to TRBJ1-1, with TRBD1 matching 7 bases. The V and J ends lost 4 bases and 3 bases, in that order; junction bases with no gene match: 14. From germline, CDR1 is SGHAT and CDR2 FQNNGV. The CDR3 loop spans 17 amino acids. The CDR3 loop is CASSSHRQGYTDTEAFF. CDR3 DNA sequence: TGTGCCAGCAGCTCGCACCGACAGGGCTATACGGACACTGAAGCTTTCTTT. Full variable domain (missing parts from reference TRBV11-2 and TRBJ1-1): EAGVAQSPRYKIIEKRQSVAFWCNPISGHATLYWYQQILGQGPKLLIQFQNNGVVDDSQLPKDRFSAERLKGVDSTLKIQPAKLEDSAVYLCASSSHRQGYTDTEAFFGQGTRLTVV.

The chain has TRBV24-1 and TRBJ1-1, with D hard to call. The CDR3 totals 13 residues. Germline CDR1 reads KGHDR; CDR2 reads SFDVKD. Between the trimmed V and J ends, which lost 11 bases and 0 bases, there was a span of 12 bases. The DNA for the CDR3 is TGTGCCAGCCAAGGCGACATGAACACTGAAGCTTTCTTT. It codes for CASQGDMNTEAFF.

This clonotype has a single count. The chain carries TRBV5-1 and TRBJ1-1; weak D call: TRBD1 (5 bases). Per the germline V gene, CDR1 is SGHRS and CDR2 is YFSETQ. V was shortened by 0 bases and J by 7 bases, with 13 bases between the two germline ends. The CDR3 consists of 14 residues. For the CDR3, the DNA is TGCGCCAGCAGCTTGGGTGGGGGATGGGATGAAGCTTTCTTT. Its protein is CASSLGGGWDEAFF.

This clonotype was counted many times. CDR3: CASSRFIREINTGELFF. In nucleotides, the CDR3 is TGTGCCAGCAGCCGGTTTATTCGGGAGATAAACACCGGGGAGCTGTTTTTT. The chain couples TRBV7-8 to TRBJ2-2, with D possibly being TRBD2 (6 bases). Looked up from germline, CDR1 is SGHVS and CDR2 is FQNEAQ. This CDR3 is built from 17 residues. The V end lost 5 bases, the J end lost 2 bases, and 18 bases lay between the germline ends. Full variable domain (rest looked up from reference TRBV7-8 and TRBJ2-2): GAGVSQSPRYKVAKRGQDVALRCDPISGHVSLFWYQQALGQGPEFLTYFQNEAQLDKSGLPSDRFFAERPEGSVSTLKIQRTQQEDSAVYLCASSRFIREINTGELFFGEGSRLTVL.

V is TRBV7-3 and J is TRBJ1-2, with TRBD1 as a possible D gene (6 bases). This CDR3 has 15 residues. Germline V gene data show CDR1 as SGHTA and CDR2 as FQGTGA. V lost 2 bases and J lost 2, with 12 bases in between. CDR3 loop: CASSLESQGNYGYTF. The CDR3 nucleotides are TGTGCCAGCAGCTTAGAGTCGCAGGGGAACTATGGCTACACCTTC. Full variable domain (outside the CDR3, taken from reference TRBV7-3 and TRBJ1-2): GAGVSQTPSNKVTEKGKYVELRCDPISGHTALYWYRQSLGQGPEFLIYFQGTGAADDSGLPNDRFFAVRPEGSVSTLKIQRTERGDSAVYLCASSLESQGNYGYTFGSGTRLTVV.

The sample holds many counts of this clonotype. The V and J genes are TRBV30 and TRBJ1-6; weak D call: TRBD1 (6 bases). V dropped 5 bases and J dropped 6 bases, with 11 bases sitting between them. This CDR3 has 13 residues. Germline-derived CDR1 and CDR2 are GTSNPN and SVGIG (reference sequence). The chain's CDR3 is CAWSGVGNSPLHF. In nucleotides, the CDR3 is TGTGCCTGGTCAGGGGTCGGTAATTCACCCCTCCACTTT. Supplemented by reference TRBV30 and TRBJ1-6, the full variable domain reads SQTIHQWPATLVQPVGSPLSLECTVEGTSNPNLYWYRQAAGRGLQLLFYSVGIGQISSEVPQNLSASRPQDRQFILSSKKLLLSDSGFYLCAWSGVGNSPLHFGNGTRLTVT.

This chain joins TRBV7-9 and TRBJ2-7, with 7 bases matching TRBD1. This CDR3 contains 15 residues. J gave up 3 bases and V 6 bases, and 11 bases lay outside the gene matches. Germline loops: CDR1 SEHNR, CDR2 FQNEAQ (reference sequence). CDR3 in DNA: TGTGCCAGCAGTTACTCAAACAGGGGCGACTACGAGCAGTACTTC. This codes for CASSYSNRGDYEQYF.

This clonotype was detected ten times or more. The chain uses TRBV29-1 and TRBJ2-7, with no clear D. Between the trimmed V and J ends, which lost 0 bases and 2 bases, there was a span of 14 bases. The length of the CDR3 is 15 residues. Germline CDR1 is SQVTM and CDR2 is ANQGSEA. The CDR3 DNA follows: TGCAGCGTTGAAGATTACGGCTCCAAAACCTACGAGCAGTACTTC. Amino acids: CSVEDYGSKTYEQYF.

The table lists this clonotype with many counts. The chain joins TRBV19 to TRBJ1-2, with a weak D call TRBD1 (6 bases). CDR1 LNHDA and CDR2 SQIVND come from the germline V gene (reference sequence). The V and J ends lost 6 bases and 4 bases respectively, with 15 bases between them. This CDR3 is 14 amino acids long. CDR3 in DNA: TGTGCCAGTAGGACCCAGGGGAATAGCTATGGCTACACCTTC. This sequence encodes CASRTQGNSYGYTF.

This clonotype was detected ten times or more. The chain is built from TRBV7-9 and TRBJ1-2; D unclear. V dropped 5 bases and J dropped 3 bases, with 7 bases sitting between them. This CDR3 is built from 12 residues. Per germline, CDR1 SEHNR and CDR2 FQNEAQ (reference sequence). CDR3 sequence reads: CASSPRDYGYTF. The CDR3, as DNA: TGTGCCAGCAGCCCAAGGGACTATGGCTACACCTTC.

This clonotype occurred many times. The J gene is TRBJ1-1, the V gene TRBV7-9; a possible D gene is TRBD1 (5 bases). Trimming stripped 5 bases from V and 13 bases from J, with 17 bases between. The germline gives CDR1 SEHNR, CDR2 FQNEAQ (reference sequence). The CDR3 consists of 12 residues. The CDR3, as DNA: TGTGCCAGCAGCGGCTTTGGGGACGCTGTTTTCTTT. This gives the protein CASSGFGDAVFF. Full variable domain (missing parts from reference TRBV7-9 and TRBJ1-1): DTGVSQNPRHKITKRGQNVTFRCDPISEHNRLYWYRQTLGQGPEFLTYFQNEAQLEKSRLLSDRFSAERPKGSFSTLEIQRTEQGDSAMYLCASSGFGDAVFFGQGTRLTVV.

This clonotype was observed a handful of times. The J gene is TRBJ2-6, the V gene TRBV12-3 or TRBV12-4, with D tentatively TRBD1 or TRBD2 (5 bases each). Between the trimmed V and J ends, which lost 3 bases and 1 base, there was a span of 7 bases. The CDR3 runs 15 residues. The CDR3 loop is CASSLGVSGANVLTF. The CDR3 DNA reads as TGTGCCAGCAGTTTGGGGGTATCTGGGGCCAACGTCCTGACTTTC.

This clonotype has only a few counts. The V gene is TRBV6-5, the J gene TRBJ2-5; D possibly corresponds to TRBD1 (6 bases). Trimming cost V 4 bases and J 10 bases, with 19 bases left between them. The CDR3 length is 14 residues. Germline V lookup: CDR1 MNHEY, CDR2 SVGAGI. The CDR3: CASSWSQGIEGQYF. The CDR3 DNA is TGTGCCAGCAGTTGGTCGCAGGGGATAGAAGGCCAGTACTTC.

Ten or more counts support this clonotype. The chain uses TRBV20-1 and TRBJ2-5; TRBD2 aligns across 7 bases. Germline CDR1 and CDR2: DFQATT and SNEGSKA (reference sequence). The J segment lost 7 bases and the V segment lost 3 bases, leaving 8 bases of the junction unmatched. This CDR3 is built from 13 residues. The CDR3 is CSASWASGGTQYF. In DNA, the CDR3 is TGCAGTGCTAGTTGGGCTAGCGGTGGGACCCAGTACTTC.

The chain has TRBV19 and TRBJ2-1; 7 bases match TRBD2. Germline trimming cut 5 bases from V and 9 bases from J; bases unmatched to any gene: 4. CDR3 length: 12 amino acids. CDR1 LNHDA and CDR2 SQIVND come from the germline V gene (reference sequence). CDR3 region: CASSPGRGEQFF. The CDR3 nucleotides read TGTGCCAGTAGTCCGGGGAGGGGTGAGCAGTTCTTC. The full variable domain, completed using reference TRBV19 and TRBJ2-1, is DGGITQSPKYLFRKEGQNVTLSCEQNLNHDAMYWYRQDPGQGLRLIYYSQIVNDFQKGDIAEGYSVSREKKESFPLTVTSAQKNPTAFYLCASSPGRGEQFFGPGTRLTVL.

A word on this clonotype: A much larger clone differs by one base, so this may be a read error. A read error is likely, as this CDR3 ends without the conserved phenylalanine or tryptophan. J is TRBJ1-2 and V is TRBV20-1; 7 nucleotides agree with TRBD1. CDR1 is DFQATT, CDR2 SNEGSKA, per germline (reference sequence). The J segment lost 0 bases and the V segment lost 1 base, leaving 5 bases of the junction unmatched. CDR3 length: 15 residues. CDR3 protein: CSARGGQASNYGYTS. The CDR3 DNA is TGCAGTGCTAGAGGTGGACAGGCCTCTAACTATGGCTACACCTCC.

Note on this clonotype: One end of the junction fails to match germline, which may point to a read error. The genes are TRBV2 and TRBJ2-2, with 10 bases fitting TRBD2. Germline values: CDR1 SNHLY, CDR2 FYNNEI. The CDR3 length is 17 residues. This chain's CDR3 is CASSGNSGGPNTGELSF. CDR3 coding DNA: TGTGCCAGCAGCGGGAATAGCGGGGGGCCGAACACCGGGGAGCTGTCTTTT.

This clonotype was detected ten times or more. This chain connects TRBV12-3 or TRBV12-4 to TRBJ1-2; a possible D gene is TRBD1 (5 bases). V lost 4 bases, J lost 4 bases, and 16 bases lay in between. This CDR3 has 15 residues. The CDR3 is CASSSQGGIGYGYTF. As DNA, the CDR3 is TGTGCCAGCAGTTCCCAGGGAGGGATAGGCTATGGCTACACCTTC.

The V gene is TRBV10-3, the J gene TRBJ2-7, with a weak D call TRBD1 (6 bases). Germline values: CDR1 ENHRY, CDR2 SYGVKD. The CDR3 is 10 amino acids. V dropped 7 bases and J dropped 9 bases, with 10 bases sitting between them. The CDR3 DNA sequence: TGTGCCATCATTGGGGGCGGGCAGTACTTC. This codes for CAIIGGGQYF.

The J gene is TRBJ1-1, the V gene TRBV2; possible D gene TRBD1, 6 bases. CDR3 length: 13 residues. Germline V gene lookup returns CDR1 SNHLY and CDR2 FYNNEI. The V end was cut by 7 bases, the J end by 1 base, with 10 bases between. CDR3 DNA sequence: TGTGCCAGCACTTGGACAGAGAACACTGAAGCTTTCTTT. Protein: CASTWTENTEAFF.

Note on this clonotype: A much larger clone sits a single nucleotide away, making a read error possible. The rearrangement joins TRBV20-1 to TRBJ1-1; D might be TRBD1 (5 bases). The CDR3 is 15 residues long. Germline loops: CDR1 DFQATT, CDR2 SNEGSKA (reference sequence). The CDR3 coding sequence is TGCCGTGCTAGAGATCAAAGGGGTTTGAACACTGAAGCTTTCTTT. The encoded protein is CRARDQRGLNTEAFF.

The genes are TRBV20-1 and TRBJ2-1, with D maybe TRBD1 (6 bases). V was clipped by 0 bases and J by 8 bases, with 8 bases between them. Germline-derived CDR1 and CDR2 are DFQATT and SNEGSKA (reference sequence). This CDR3 has 12 amino acids. In DNA, the CDR3 is TGCAGTGCTAGAGATTCAGGGGATGAGCAGTTCTTC. It translates to CSARDSGDEQFF.